Listed below are T cell receptor beta chains from one sample, sequenced in a study of cytomegalovirus exposure and HLA in healthy donors. TCRdb keeps only in-frame clones here, not all; method: immunoSEQ multiplex PCR. Among around 25,000 clones listed, more than 75% were seen once. Sequencing input: PBMCs. All receptors come from a male donor in good health and CMV-seronegative. The CDR3 runs from the conserved cysteine through the conserved F or W. The order of the fields is D gene, J gene, clone size, V gene, CDR3 DNA, CDR3 protein. The D gene is left open where the match is weak. Size values are once, few and many counts, or a class for expanded clones, and some rows have none.

TRBD2 TRBJ2-5 - TRBV7-3 TGTGCCAGCAGCCAGACTAGCGGCCCCATGGCGCCCCAGTACTTC CASSQTSGPMAPQYF
TRBD1 TRBJ1-2 once TRBV5-1 TGCGCCAGCAGCTTCGCGACAGGGCAGGATGGCTACACCTTC CASSFATGQDGYTF
TRBD2 TRBJ2-7 - TRBV27 TGTGCCAGCAGTTACGCTAGCGGGAGTATCTACGAGCAGTACTTC CASSYASGSIYEQYF
TRBD2 TRBJ2-7 once TRBV28 TGTGCCAGCAGCTCCGGGGCTAGCGGGAGTTACGAGCAGTACTTC CASSSGASGSYEQYF
- TRBJ2-5 - TRBV4-3 TGCGCCAGCAGCCAAGCCCGGGGTACCCAAGAGACCCAGTACTTC CASSQARGTQETQYF
TRBD2 TRBJ2-1 - TRBV6-1 TGTGCCAGCAGTGAACTAGCGGGAGGGTACAATGAGCGGTTCTTC CASSELAGGYNERFF
- TRBJ2-1 - TRBV9 TGTGCCAGCAGCGTAGCCATGGCCTCCTACAATGAGCAGTTCTTC CASSVAMASYNEQFF
- TRBJ1-5 - TRBV27 TGTGCCAGCAGTACGGGAGTTAGCAATCAGCCCCAGCATTTT CASSTGVSNQPQHF
TRBD1 TRBJ2-7 - TRBV6-6 TGTGCCAGCAGTTACGACGGACAGGGAATCGAGCAGTACTTC CASSYDGQGIEQYF
- TRBJ1-4 once TRBV7-8 TGTGCCAGCAGCTTAGGGGTGGGGCAGGGTAGCGAAAAACTGTTTTTT CASSLGVGQGSEKLFF
TRBD2 TRBJ2-1 - TRBV19 TGTGCCAGTAGTGGGGGCTTGCGGGGGGGCCGGGGCTACAATGAGCAGTTCTTC CASSGGLRGGRGYNEQFF
- TRBJ2-5 - TRBV28 TGTGCCAGCAGGTGGCAGGGGGGAGAGACCCAGTACTTC CASRWQGGETQYF
- TRBJ1-5 few TRBV6-5 TGTGCCAGCAGTTACAACTCTAATCAGCCCCAGCATTTT CASSYNSNQPQHF
TRBD1 TRBJ2-5 - TRBV7-8 TGTGCCAGCAGCTCCGTGGACAGGGAGCAGTACTTC CASSSVDREQYF
TRBD1 TRBJ2-5 - TRBV4-3 TGCGCCAGCAGCCAAGAGCCTGGACAGGGGGCTGGGGAGACCCAGTACTTC CASSQEPGQGAGETQYF
- TRBJ1-4 - TRBV2 TGTGCCAGCAGGAACAGGGTAGCTAATGAAAAACTGTTTTTT CASRNRVANEKLFF
TRBD2 TRBJ2-7 - TRBV5-8 TGTGCCAGCAGCCCCTGGACTAGCGGGAGGTACGAGCAGTACTTC CASSPWTSGRYEQYF
TRBD2 TRBJ2-7 - TRBV5-1 TGCGCCAGCAGACGAGCGGGGGAACCTACCTACGAGCAGTACTTC CASRRAGEPTYEQYF
- TRBJ2-1 - TRBV5-4 TGTGCCAGCAGGACTACAGGGTACGATGAGCAGTTCTTC CASRTTGYDEQFF
- TRBJ1-2 - TRBV5-1 TGCGCCAGCAGCGCCGGGACAACTAACTATGGCTACACCTTC CASSAGTTNYGYTF
- TRBJ2-5 - TRBV6-6 TGTGCCAGCAGTTACTCGAGCAGGGGTCGTGAGACCCAGTACTTC CASSYSSRGRETQYF
TRBD1 TRBJ1-2 - TRBV28 TGTGCCAGCAGTTTAGGGTTGGGACAGGGTTTAGGTCTTGTCTATGGCTACACCTTC CASSLGLGQGLGLVYGYTF
- TRBJ2-7 - TRBV7-2 TGTGCCAGCAGCTTGGGGTTTTTAGGGAGCTCCTACGAGCAGTACTTC CASSLGFLGSSYEQYF
TRBD1 TRBJ1-6 once TRBV13 TGTGCCAGCAGCTTAGGAGGGACAGGGAATTCACCCCTCCACTTT CASSLGGTGNSPLHF
- TRBJ1-5 - TRBV11-2 TGTGCCAGCAGCTTAGACGGGAATAGCAATCAGCCCCAGCATTTT CASSLDGNSNQPQHF
- TRBJ1-2 once TRBV20-1 TGCAGTGCTACCCCCGGGGGGCACACCTTC CSATPGGHTF
TRBD1 TRBJ2-1 - TRBV4-3 TGCGCCAGCAGCCCTTCCATTACCGGGACAGGCGCTGAGCAGTTCTTC CASSPSITGTGAEQFF
- TRBJ2-2 - TRBV7-9 TGTGCCAGCAGCTTATTTCGTAACACCGGGGAGCTGTTTTTT CASSLFRNTGELFF
TRBD1 TRBJ2-7 - TRBV7-9 TGTGCCAGCAGCCCCAAAGGGACAGCTCCGGGTGGCGAGCAGTACTTC CASSPKGTAPGGEQYF
TRBD1 TRBJ2-7 few TRBV11-3 TGTGCCAGCAGCCACGAGACAGGGTCCGCCTACGAGCAGTACTTC CASSHETGSAYEQYF
- TRBJ2-5 - TRBV6-5 TGTGCCAGCTTGTCGACGGGATCGGGAGAGACCCAGTACTTC CASLSTGSGETQYF
- TRBJ2-2 - TRBV4-3 TGCGCCAGCAGCCTACGGGACACCGGGGAGCTGTTTTTT CASSLRDTGELFF
- TRBJ1-1 few TRBV5-4 TGTGCCAGCAGCAAAGAACCGGGAATGAACACTGAAGCTTTCTTT CASSKEPGMNTEAFF
TRBD2 TRBJ2-3 - TRBV7-2 TGTGCCAGCAGCTTAGGGGGATTGCGGGAGGGTACGCAGTATTTT CASSLGGLREGTQYF
- TRBJ2-7 once TRBV4-1 TGCGCCAGCAGCCAAGATCCGACACCAACCTACGAGCAGTACTTC CASSQDPTPTYEQYF
TRBD1 TRBJ1-2 - TRBV9 TGTGCCAGCAGCGCCCAGAGGGACAGCTTCTATGGCTACACCTTC CASSAQRDSFYGYTF
TRBD2 TRBJ2-5 - TRBV9 TGTGCCAGCAGCGTAGCGGGGGGGCAAGAGACCCAGTACTTC CASSVAGGQETQYF
- TRBJ2-5 - TRBV7-6 TGTGCCAGCAGCTTATTTAGTGTTTCGGACAATCGGGAGACCCAGTACTTC CASSLFSVSDNRETQYF
TRBD2 TRBJ2-3 - TRBV6-1 TGTGCCAGCAGTGCGGGGGGGAGGGCTCGCACAGATACGCAGTATTTT CASSAGGRARTDTQYF
- TRBJ1-2 - TRBV5-1 TGCGCCAGCAGCGCCGGGAGCCTTTATGGCTACACCTTC CASSAGSLYGYTF
- TRBJ2-6 once TRBV15 TGTGCCACCAGCAGCGAGTCAGGGTCATCCTCTGGGGCCAACGTCCTGACTTTC CATSSESGSSSGANVLTF
- TRBJ2-3 - TRBV2 TGTGCCAGCAGTGAACAAGATTCGGGCACAGATACGCAGTATTTT CASSEQDSGTDTQYF
TRBD1 TRBJ1-2 - TRBV28 TGTGCCAGCAGTCGACCGGGACAGGCCTCTAAGTATGGCTACACCTTC CASSRPGQASKYGYTF
TRBD1 TRBJ2-2 - TRBV7-2 TGTGCCAGCAGCTTATCAAGGGACAGGGCCACCGGGGAGCTGTTTTTT CASSLSRDRATGELFF
TRBD1 TRBJ1-6 - TRBV7-8 TGTGCCAGCAGCGTTTCCGCAGGGGGCGCATCTTCACCCCTCCACTTT CASSVSAGGASSPLHF
TRBD2 TRBJ2-1 - TRBV7-2 TGTGCCAGCAGCACCAGCGGGGGGCTTGGCAATGAGCAGTTCTTC CASSTSGGLGNEQFF
- TRBJ1-1 once TRBV4-3 TGCGCCAGCAGCCAAGTTTTGGGCAGGGAGGACACTGAAGCTTTCTTT CASSQVLGREDTEAFF
TRBD2 TRBJ2-3 - TRBV4-3 TGCGCCAGCAGTCCGGAGGGACTAGCGGGAGGCGATAATACGCAGTATTTT CASSPEGLAGGDNTQYF
- TRBJ1-6 - TRBV27 TGTGCCAGCAGTTTTGGGGCAGGAGATTCACCCCTCCACTTT CASSFGAGDSPLHF